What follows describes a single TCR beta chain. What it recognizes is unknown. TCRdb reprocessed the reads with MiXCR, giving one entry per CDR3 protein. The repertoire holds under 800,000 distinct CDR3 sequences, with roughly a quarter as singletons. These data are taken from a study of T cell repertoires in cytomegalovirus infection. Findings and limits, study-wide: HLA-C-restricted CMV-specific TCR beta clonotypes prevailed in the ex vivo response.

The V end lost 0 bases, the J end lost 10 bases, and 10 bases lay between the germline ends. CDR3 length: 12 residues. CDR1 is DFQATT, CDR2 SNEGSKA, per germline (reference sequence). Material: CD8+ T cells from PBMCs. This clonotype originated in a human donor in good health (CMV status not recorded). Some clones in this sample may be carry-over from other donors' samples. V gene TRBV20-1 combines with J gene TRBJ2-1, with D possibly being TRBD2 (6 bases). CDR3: CSARDWGDEQFF. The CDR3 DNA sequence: TGCAGTGCTAGAGATTGGGGGGACGAGCAGTTCTTC.